The next 11 T cell receptor beta chains were all read from a single sample in a study of cytomegalovirus exposure and HLA in healthy donors. Primers included in the PCR were 60 Vbeta and 13 Jbeta primers. Produced via immunoSEQ multiplex PCR; TCRdb's table is partial and in-frame only. The sample consists of 95,000 to 110,000 clones, 81% of them appearing once. The sequencing sample was made of PBMCs. The receptor source for this set is a man aged 25 to 40 in good health and CMV-seronegative.

The rearrangement joins TRBV19 to TRBJ2-7; 7 positions match TRBD1. The CDR3 length is 13 residues. J lost 3 bases, V lost 5 bases, and 4 bases had no gene match. Germline-derived CDR1 and CDR2 are LNHDA and SQIVND (reference sequence). This chain's CDR3 is CASSRQGYYEQYF. The CDR3 nucleotides read TGTGCCAGTAGTCGACAGGGCTACTACGAGCAGTACTTC.

The chain uses TRBV27 and TRBJ2-1, with 7 bases identical to TRBD2. Germline assignment: CDR1 MNHEY and CDR2 SMNVEV (reference sequence). Trimming cost V 8 bases and J 3 bases; bases outside gene matches: 7. This CDR3 spans 14 amino acids. The CDR3 loop is CASLQRGRYNEQFF. The CDR3 DNA is TGTGCCAGCCTACAGCGGGGCCGCTACAATGAGCAGTTCTTC.

In nucleotides, the CDR3 is TGTGCCTGGAGTGTAGGCGGGGACGAGCAGTACTTC. It encodes CAWSVGGDEQYF. This chain links TRBV30 with TRBJ2-7; D may be TRBD2 (6 bases). CDR3 size: 12 residues. V dropped 0 bases and J dropped 5 bases, with 8 bases sitting between them. Per the germline V gene, CDR1 is GTSNPN and CDR2 is SVGIG (reference sequence). The full variable domain, with the rest looked up from reference TRBV30 and TRBJ2-7, is SQTIHQWPATLVQPVGSPLSLECTVEGTSNPNLYWYRQAAGRGLQLLFYSVGIGQISSEVPQNLSASRPQDRQFILSSKKLLLSDSGFYLCAWSVGGDEQYFGPGTRLTVT.

The chain couples TRBV5-1 to TRBJ2-7; 7 positions match TRBD1. The CDR3 spans 15 residues. V dropped 3 bases and J dropped 1; count of bases not matched to a gene: 7. Germline V lookup: CDR1 SGHRS, CDR2 YFSETQ. In nucleotides, the CDR3 is TGCGCCAGCAGCTCTTACCCGGGACAGTCCTACGAGCAGTACTTC. Its protein product is CASSSYPGQSYEQYF.

V is TRBV7-2 and J is TRBJ2-3, with D perhaps matching TRBD1 (6 bases). Germline lookup yields CDR1 SGHTA and CDR2 FQGNSA. The ends were cut back, 1 base at V and 6 bases at J, with 14 bases in the middle. The CDR3 covers 15 residues. CDR3 loop: CASSLGGLAGDTQYF. CDR3 nucleotides: TGTGCCAGCAGCTTAGGGGGGCTAGCAGGTGATACGCAGTATTTT.

The genes are TRBV4-1 and TRBJ2-5, with 7 bases identical to TRBD1. From germline, CDR1 is MGHRA and CDR2 YSYEKL. There are 13 residues in the CDR3. The trim removed 0 bases at V and 6 bases at J, leaving 1 base unmatched. The DNA of the CDR3 is TGCGCCAGCAGCCAAGAAGGGGGCAAGACCCAGTACTTC. Residues: CASSQEGGKTQYF.

This chain uses TRBV5-1 with TRBJ2-7; TRBD2 agrees at 15 bases. There are 17 residues in the CDR3. V was clipped by 5 bases and J by 5 bases; unmatched bases: 11. Germline V gene lookup returns CDR1 SGHRS and CDR2 YFSETQ. This CDR3 reads CASRRGLAGGPGNEQYF. In DNA form, the CDR3 reads TGCGCCAGCAGGCGGGGACTAGCGGGGGGACCGGGGAACGAGCAGTACTTC.

The chain joins TRBV7-9 to TRBJ2-1; possible D gene TRBD2, 5 bases. CDR1 is SEHNR and CDR2 is FQNEAQ in the germline V gene (reference sequence). The CDR3 length is 16 residues. Deletions cut 6 bases from V and 7 bases from J, with 22 bases between. CDR3 in amino acids: CASSPSGVPEWNEQFF. Written as DNA, the CDR3 is TGTGCCAGCAGTCCGTCCGGGGTCCCCGAATGGAATGAGCAGTTCTTC.

In DNA form, the CDR3 reads TGCGCCAGCAGCCCGGGCGGGGGGGCGTCCTACGAGCAGTACTTC. This gives the protein CASSPGGGASYEQYF. J is TRBJ2-7 and V is TRBV5-1; TRBD2 agrees at 9 bases. The ends lost 4 bases at V and 1 base at J; junction bases unmatched: 6. The CDR3 is 15 amino acids. Germline loops: CDR1 SGHRS, CDR2 YFSETQ. The full variable domain, its missing parts supplied by reference TRBV5-1 and TRBJ2-7, is KAGVTQTPRYLIKTRGQQVTLSCSPISGHRSVSWYQQTPGQGLQFLFEYFSETQRNKGNFPGRFSGRQFSNSRSEMNVSTLELGDSALYLCASSPGGGASYEQYFGPGTRLTVT.

This clone was detected only a few times. The chain is built from TRBV6-5 and TRBJ1-5; D is unresolved. This CDR3 is built from 12 residues. Germline V gene data show CDR1 as MNHEY and CDR2 as SVGAGI. V dropped 4 bases and J dropped 7 bases, with 8 bases sitting between them. The CDR3, as DNA: TGTGCCAGCAGTTTCCCAGGCCAGCCCCAGCATTTT. Protein: CASSFPGQPQHF.

V usage is TRBV30 and J usage is TRBJ2-7; D is possibly TRBD1 (5 bases). This CDR3 region has 13 residues. Looked up from germline, CDR1 is GTSNPN and CDR2 is SVGIG (reference sequence). Between the trimmed V and J ends, which lost 2 bases and 1 base, there was a span of 9 bases. For the CDR3, the DNA is TGTGCCTGGAGTAGGGGTTTGTCCTACGAGCAGTACTTC. It is translated as CAWSRGLSYEQYF.